This T cell receptor (beta chain) was found in a study of blood T cell repertoires in COVID-19. Per the authors' pipeline: Nucleated cell number was recorded as an estimate derived from reference gene primer amplification. Measured with immunoSEQ multiplex PCR; TCRdb has only the in-frame clones, and not every one. The DNA gave D and trimming, while V, J and clone size come from that table. Of hundreds of thousands of clones listed, over 70% are singletons. This CDR3 contains 17 residues. The V end lost 4 bases, the J end lost 1 base, and 15 bases lay between the germline ends. CDR1 is SGHRS and CDR2 is YFSETQ in the germline V gene.

The sequence derives from a woman over 75 with acute or convalescent COVID-19. The chain combines TRBV5-1 with TRBJ2-6, with D maybe TRBD1 (6 bases). The sample comprised peripheral blood. The CDR3 reads CASSRTVLGSGANVLTF. CDR3 nucleotides: TGCGCCAGCAGCAGGACAGTTCTGGGTTCTGGGGCCAACGTCCTGACTTTC.